This T cell receptor (beta chain) was found in a study of blood T cell repertoires in COVID-19. Overall study: Whether acute or convalescent, the COVID-19 samples came from the United States, Italy and Spain. Sources were T cells, B-cell-depleted T cells, or PBMCs; the material itself was cDNA or gDNA.

The CDR3 has 14 residues. Trimming took off 2 bases at V and 1 base at J, with 8 bases between the two ends. Per germline, CDR1 SGHDT and CDR2 YYEEEE. In the original workflow: Reference gene primer amplification yielded estimated nucleated cell counts. Sequencing used immunoSEQ multiplex PCR; TCRdb keeps in-frame clones, though not all of them. That table gives V, J and clone size, and the DNA gave D and trimming. The data contain roughly 73,000 clones, around 89% of them seen just once; the ten biggest clones take up about 1.4%. Sequencing used peripheral blood. The chain links TRBV5-6 to TRBJ2-3; no clear D gene. This TCR came from a human donor in a cohort sampled during active COVID-19. The CDR3 region is CASSLHGGTDTQYF. In DNA, the CDR3 is TGTGCCAGCAGCTTACATGGAGGCACAGATACGCAGTATTTT.